Reported below is one T cell receptor (beta chain). The sample belongs to a study of blood T cell repertoires in COVID-19. Across the whole study: Whether acute or convalescent, the COVID-19 samples came from the United States, Italy and Spain. T cells, B-cell-depleted T cells, or PBMCs provided the cDNA or gDNA that served as material.

In the study's own analysis: Nucleated cell number was recorded as an estimate derived from reference gene primer amplification. Libraries were prepared by immunoSEQ multiplex PCR; TCRdb keeps only in-frame clonotypes and omits some of them. Clone size and the V and J calls come from that table; the DNA yielded D and trimming. The data contain roughly 50,000 clones, approximately 89% of them seen just once; the ten biggest clones take up over 11%. The CDR3 is 15 amino acids. Trimming took 5 bases from V and 8 from J; bases not matched to a gene: 12. Per germline, CDR1 SGHTA and CDR2 FQGNSA. Sequenced input: peripheral blood. This clonotype originated in an older woman with active COVID-19. The genes are TRBV7-2 and TRBJ2-1, with TRBD1 matching 7 bases. In nucleotides, the CDR3 is TGTGCCAGCAGCCCCCGACAGGGCCCAGGGGATGAGCAGTTCTTC. Its translation is CASSPRQGPGDEQFF.